This T cell receptor (beta chain) was found in a study of blood T cells in healthy people across ages. General study points: In the absence of known donor CMV status, changes in expanded clonotypes were possibly confounded. A conclusive naive versus antigen-experienced comparison was prevented by the unsorted PBMCs.

With respect to this clonotype: The antigen remains undetermined.

CDR3 size: 12 residues. Germline lookup yields CDR1 MNHNS and CDR2 SASEGT. The germline V and J ends were trimmed by 6 bases and 6 bases, with 6 bases remaining between them. A sample-barcoded 5' primer and a J-beta primer mix were used in a second PCR of about 7 to 12 cycles. Each cDNA molecule was tagged by a template-switch adaptor with 12 random nucleotides. TCRdb reprocessed the 5' RACE reads via MiXCR and lists one record per CDR3 protein. The sample consists of about 1.1 million distinct CDR3 sequences, roughly two fifths of them appearing once. V gene TRBV6-1 combines with J gene TRBJ1-6, with D unresolved. The source material was blood. The clonotype originates from a man younger than 30 in good health. CDR3 sequence reads: CASSPSNSPLHF. Here the CDR3 DNA reads TGTGCCAGCAGCCCCTCTAATTCACCCCTCCACTTT.